This T cell receptor (beta chain) was observed in a study of T cells in Graves' hyperthyroidism and ophthalmopathy. This clonotype was seen many times. Its specificity is unknown. Study findings and constraints: Blood also contained most expanded thyroid clonotypes above 0.001.

The CDR3 length is 15 residues. CDR1 and CDR2 (germline): SNHLY, FYNNEI. V was trimmed by 7 bases and J by 3 bases, leaving 13 bases between them. Amplification of TCR beta CDR3 regions was performed using RNA transcripts as template. RT-PCR in the first round (using the HTBI primer set) targeted the TCR CDR3. TCRdb processed the multiplex PCR reads anew with MiXCR; each CDR3 protein has one entry. The profile shows approximately 600,000 distinct CDR3 sequences, 12% to 15% of them singletons. V is TRBV2 and J is TRBJ2-6; D may correspond to TRBD1 or TRBD2 (6 bases each). The sample taken for sequencing was blood. The source is a woman aged 18-35 years with Graves' ophthalmopathy. The CDR3 here is CASNPGAGGANVLTF. The CDR3 DNA sequence: TGTGCCAGCAACCCGGGGGCTGGTGGGGCCAACGTCCTGACTTTC.